A selection of T cell receptor beta chains follows, all from one sample in a study of T-cell reconstitution after alpha-beta-depleted transplantation in children. TCRdb analysed the PCR reads with MiXCR anew, one entry per CDR3 protein. This table holds some 180,000 distinct CDR3 sequences, roughly 6.6% found once. The specimen comprised PBMCs, sampled before TCRalphabeta/CD19-depleted stem cell transplant. All receptors come from a boy younger than 10 with acute lymphoblastic leukemia, due to receive a stem cell transplant. Each CDR3 is given with its conserved first and last residue. Fields, in order: V gene, clone size, D gene, J gene, CDR3 protein, CDR3 DNA. The D gene is left open where the match is weak. Size is omitted from some rows. Given values are once, few, many or a class for expanded clones.

v_call: TRBV6-5; clone_size: few; d_call: .; j_call: TRBJ2-3; cdr3_aa: CASSYSIGDTSDTQYF; cdr3_nt: TGTGCCAGCAGTTACTCGATCGGGGACACCTCAGATACGCAGTATTTT
v_call: TRBV11-2; clone_size: few; d_call: TRBD2; j_call: TRBJ2-2; cdr3_aa: CASTTTSGRFGGELFF; cdr3_nt: TGTGCCAGCACCACGACTAGCGGGAGGTTCGGCGGGGAGCTGTTTTTT
v_call: TRBV29-1; clone_size: many; d_call: .; j_call: TRBJ2-5; cdr3_aa: CSAGVYQETQYF; cdr3_nt: TGCAGCGCGGGGGTTTACCAAGAGACCCAGTACTTC
v_call: TRBV5-5; clone_size: .; d_call: TRBD1; j_call: TRBJ1-3; cdr3_aa: CASSDFRTGGNTIYF; cdr3_nt: TGTGCCAGCAGCGATTTTCGGACAGGGGGAAACACCATATATTTT
v_call: TRBV27; clone_size: many; d_call: TRBD1; j_call: TRBJ1-4; cdr3_aa: CASSLSGGEKLFF; cdr3_nt: TGTGCCAGCAGTTTGTCAGGGGGCGAAAAACTGTTTTTT
v_call: TRBV12-3/TRBV12-4; clone_size: many; d_call: .; j_call: TRBJ2-1; cdr3_aa: CASSLIRGGNEQFF; cdr3_nt: TGTGCCAGCAGTTTGATCCGGGGCGGTAATGAGCAGTTCTTC
v_call: TRBV29-1; clone_size: many; d_call: TRBD2; j_call: TRBJ2-7; cdr3_aa: CSVEGPSGYEQYF; cdr3_nt: TGCAGCGTTGAAGGCCCTAGCGGGTACGAGCAGTACTTC
v_call: TRBV2; clone_size: .; d_call: TRBD2; j_call: TRBJ2-3; cdr3_aa: CASGFVAGGTDTQYF; cdr3_nt: TGTGCCAGCGGGTTCGTAGCGGGGGGAACAGATACGCAGTATTTT
v_call: TRBV10-3; clone_size: .; d_call: TRBD2; j_call: TRBJ2-5; cdr3_aa: CAISQRPGLAGAEDLQETQYF; cdr3_nt: TGTGCCATCAGCCAACGACCTGGACTAGCGGGGGCCGAAGACCTCCAAGAGACCCAGTACTTC
v_call: TRBV29-1; clone_size: many; d_call: .; j_call: TRBJ1-2; cdr3_aa: CSVERISYGYTF; cdr3_nt: TGCAGCGTTGAACGGATCTCCTATGGCTACACCTTC
v_call: TRBV28; clone_size: many; d_call: .; j_call: TRBJ1-2; cdr3_aa: CASSLQGWDYGYTF; cdr3_nt: TGTGCCAGCAGTTTACAGGGGTGGGACTATGGCTACACCTTC
v_call: TRBV5-1; clone_size: many; d_call: .; j_call: TRBJ1-3; cdr3_aa: CASSAGAQSSGNTIYF; cdr3_nt: TGCGCCAGCAGCGCGGGGGCACAGAGCTCTGGAAACACCATATATTTT
v_call: TRBV5-1; clone_size: many; d_call: TRBD1; j_call: TRBJ1-6; cdr3_aa: CASSQATGTGSPLHF; cdr3_nt: TGCGCCAGCAGCCAAGCGACAGGGACGGGTTCACCCCTCCACTTT
v_call: TRBV2; clone_size: many; d_call: TRBD2; j_call: TRBJ2-7; cdr3_aa: CASSEGGWRELGEQYF; cdr3_nt: TGTGCCAGCAGTGAAGGCGGGTGGCGGGAGCTCGGGGAGCAGTACTTC
v_call: TRBV19; clone_size: many; d_call: TRBD1; j_call: TRBJ2-7; cdr3_aa: CASSTSTGVSYEQYF; cdr3_nt: TGTGCCAGTAGTACATCGACAGGGGTAAGCTACGAGCAGTACTTC
v_call: TRBV12-3/TRBV12-4; clone_size: many; d_call: .; j_call: TRBJ1-5; cdr3_aa: CASSLVPGAQPQHF; cdr3_nt: TGTGCCAGCAGTTTAGTGCCAGGGGCCCAGCCCCAGCATTTT
v_call: TRBV15; clone_size: few; d_call: .; j_call: TRBJ1-4; cdr3_aa: CATSRDYSNEKLFF; cdr3_nt: TGTGCCACCAGCAGAGATTACAGTAATGAAAAACTGTTTTTT
v_call: TRBV6-1; clone_size: .; d_call: .; j_call: TRBJ1-1; cdr3_aa: CASSLGQQNTEAFF; cdr3_nt: TGTGCCAGCAGCCTAGGACAGCAGAACACTGAAGCTTTCTTT
v_call: TRBV28; clone_size: many; d_call: .; j_call: TRBJ2-2; cdr3_aa: CASSSPAGSGELFF; cdr3_nt: TGTGCCAGCAGTTCCCCGGCAGGGTCCGGGGAGCTGTTTTTT
v_call: TRBV5-5; clone_size: many; d_call: .; j_call: TRBJ1-4; cdr3_aa: CASQTDLNEKLFF; cdr3_nt: TGTGCCAGCCAAACAGACTTAAATGAAAAACTGTTTTTT
v_call: TRBV4-1; clone_size: few; d_call: .; j_call: TRBJ1-5; cdr3_aa: CASSPLFRDSYNQPQHF; cdr3_nt: TGCGCCAGCAGCCCCCTTTTCCGCGACAGCTACAATCAGCCCCAGCATTTT
v_call: TRBV20-1; clone_size: many; d_call: .; j_call: TRBJ1-1; cdr3_aa: CSASPDSNTEAFF; cdr3_nt: TGCAGTGCTAGCCCCGACAGCAACACTGAAGCTTTCTTT
v_call: TRBV29-1; clone_size: many; d_call: TRBD1; j_call: TRBJ1-3; cdr3_aa: CSVERQGPTNTIYF; cdr3_nt: TGCAGCGTTGAACGACAGGGCCCGACCAACACCATATATTTT
v_call: TRBV28; clone_size: .; d_call: TRBD1; j_call: TRBJ1-2; cdr3_aa: CASLGKKGARSYGYTF; cdr3_nt: TGTGCCAGCCTAGGGAAAAAGGGGGCCCGGAGCTATGGCTACACCTTC
v_call: TRBV5-1; clone_size: many; d_call: .; j_call: TRBJ1-1; cdr3_aa: CASSPRGTPGGTEAFF; cdr3_nt: TGCGCCAGCAGTCCCCGGGGCACCCCGGGGGGCACTGAAGCTTTCTTT
v_call: TRBV28; clone_size: few; d_call: .; j_call: TRBJ1-1; cdr3_aa: CASRPPLPNTEAFF; cdr3_nt: TGTGCCAGCAGACCTCCCCTGCCAAACACTGAAGCTTTCTTT
v_call: TRBV29-1; clone_size: many; d_call: TRBD1; j_call: TRBJ1-2; cdr3_aa: CSGQDRDLPSSAF; cdr3_nt: TGCAGCGGTCAGGACAGGGACTTACCCTCTTCGGCCTTC
v_call: TRBV7-2; clone_size: few; d_call: TRBD1; j_call: TRBJ1-3; cdr3_aa: CASSQQGAKGNTIYF; cdr3_nt: TGTGCCAGCAGCCAACAGGGGGCGAAGGGTAACACCATATATTTT